This T cell receptor beta chain was found in a study of control samples from healthy donors and cancer patients (dated by TCRdb to about 2020). V is shortened by 0 bases, J by 0 bases, and the region joining them spans 11 bases. The CDR3 starts with the cysteine, ends with the phenylalanine, and has 16 residues. Only the CDR3 DNA is retained, 48 bases long and in frame from the first base. The CDR1 and CDR2 encoded by the germline V gene are MGHRA and YSYEKL. About this clone itself: What this receptor recognizes is not known. The sample holds no much larger clone one base away, and base qualities are not on file. Other DNA sequences within the sample encode an identical CDR3.

Libraries were constructed by the immunoSEQ multiplex PCR assay. TCRdb carries this immuneACCESS record with in-frame sequences only. Its versions omit some clonotypes, under half of them owing to an unresolved V gene in the studies checked, with the rest unexplained. The sample contains over 150,000 clones, 90% to 95% of them found a single time. Roughly 1.5% of the sample comes from the top ten. The chain employs TRBV4-1 and TRBJ1-1, and TRBD1 may be the D gene, going by 6 matching bases. The TCR was taken from a man younger than 35 in good health. The sample consisted of blood. The bases read TGCGCCAGCAGCCAAGATCATGGACAGTTGAACACTGAAGCTTTCTTT. Translated, it gives CASSQDHGQLNTEAFF.